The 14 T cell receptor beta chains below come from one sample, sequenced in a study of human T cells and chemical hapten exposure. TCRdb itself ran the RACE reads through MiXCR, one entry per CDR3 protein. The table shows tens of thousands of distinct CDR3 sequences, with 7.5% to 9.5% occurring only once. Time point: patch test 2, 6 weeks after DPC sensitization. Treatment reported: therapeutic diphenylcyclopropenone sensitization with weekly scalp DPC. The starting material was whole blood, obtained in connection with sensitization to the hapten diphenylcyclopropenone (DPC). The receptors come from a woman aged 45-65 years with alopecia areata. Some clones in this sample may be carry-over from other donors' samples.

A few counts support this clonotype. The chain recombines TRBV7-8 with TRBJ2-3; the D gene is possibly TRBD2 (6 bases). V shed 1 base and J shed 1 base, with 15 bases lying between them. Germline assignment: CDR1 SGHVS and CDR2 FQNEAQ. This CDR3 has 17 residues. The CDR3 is CASSLERRAGRTDTQYF. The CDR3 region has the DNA TGTGCCAGCAGCTTAGAGAGGAGGGCGGGTCGCACAGATACGCAGTATTTT.

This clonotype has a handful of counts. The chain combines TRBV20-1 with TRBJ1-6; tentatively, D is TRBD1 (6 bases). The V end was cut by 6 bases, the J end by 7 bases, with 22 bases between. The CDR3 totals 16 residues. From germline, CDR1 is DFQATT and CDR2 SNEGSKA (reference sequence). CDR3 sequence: CSAQPSPRGANSPLHF. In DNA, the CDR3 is TGCAGTGCCCAACCTTCCCCAAGGGGGGCCAATTCACCCCTCCACTTT.

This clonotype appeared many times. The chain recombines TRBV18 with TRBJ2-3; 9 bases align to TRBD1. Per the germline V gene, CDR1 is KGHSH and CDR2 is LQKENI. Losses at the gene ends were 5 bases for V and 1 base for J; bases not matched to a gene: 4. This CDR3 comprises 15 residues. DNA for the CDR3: TGTGCCAGCTCAATCCGACAGGGGGGCACAGATACGCAGTATTTT. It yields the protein CASSIRQGGTDTQYF.

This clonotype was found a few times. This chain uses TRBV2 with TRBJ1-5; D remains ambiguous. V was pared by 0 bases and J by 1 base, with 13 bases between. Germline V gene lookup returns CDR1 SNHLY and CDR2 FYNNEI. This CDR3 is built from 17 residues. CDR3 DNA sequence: TGTGCCAGCAGTGAAGCAGCGGGAATTAGGAGCAATCAGCCCCAGCATTTT. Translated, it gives CASSEAAGIRSNQPQHF.

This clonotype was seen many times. The DNA of the CDR3 is TGTGCCAGCAGCTACGGGACTGAAGCTTTCTTT. The encoded protein is CASSYGTEAFF. The chain employs TRBV7-9 and TRBJ1-1; D gene unclear. Trimming removed 4 bases from V and 5 bases from J, with 5 bases in between. CDR1 SEHNR and CDR2 FQNEAQ come from the germline V gene (reference sequence). The CDR3 is 11 residues long.

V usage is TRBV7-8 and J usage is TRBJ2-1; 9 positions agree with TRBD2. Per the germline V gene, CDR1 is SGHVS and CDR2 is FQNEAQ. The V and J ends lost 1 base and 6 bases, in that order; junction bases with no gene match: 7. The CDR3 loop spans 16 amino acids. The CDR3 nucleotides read TGTGCCAGCAGCTTAGTGCTTAGCGGGGGCCCCAATGAGCAGTTCTTC. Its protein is CASSLVLSGGPNEQFF.

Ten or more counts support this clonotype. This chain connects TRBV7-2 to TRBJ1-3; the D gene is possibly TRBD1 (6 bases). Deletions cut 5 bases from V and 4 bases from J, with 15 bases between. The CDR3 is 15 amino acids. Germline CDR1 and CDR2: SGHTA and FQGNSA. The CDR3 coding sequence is TGTGCCAGCAGCGCCCGGGCAGGGGAAGGAAACACCATATATTTT. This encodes CASSARAGEGNTIYF.

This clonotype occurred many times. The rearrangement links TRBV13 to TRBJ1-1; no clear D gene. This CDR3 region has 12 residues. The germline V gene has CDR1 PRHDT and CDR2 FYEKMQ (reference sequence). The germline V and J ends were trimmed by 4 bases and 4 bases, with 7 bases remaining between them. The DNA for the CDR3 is TGTGCCAGCAGCTCCTATGGCACTGAAGCTTTCTTT. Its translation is CASSSYGTEAFF.

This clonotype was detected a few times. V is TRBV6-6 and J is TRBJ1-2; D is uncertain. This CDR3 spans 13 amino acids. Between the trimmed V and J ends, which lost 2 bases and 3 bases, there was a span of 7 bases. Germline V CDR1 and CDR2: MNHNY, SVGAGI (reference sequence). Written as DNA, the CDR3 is TGTGCCAGCAGTTACCGGACTTACTATGGCTACACCTTC. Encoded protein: CASSYRTYYGYTF.

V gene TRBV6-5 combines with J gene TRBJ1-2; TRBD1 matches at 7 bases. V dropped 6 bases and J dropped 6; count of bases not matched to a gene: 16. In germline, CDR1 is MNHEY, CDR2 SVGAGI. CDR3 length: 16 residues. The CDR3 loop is CASSLASGQRIDGYTF. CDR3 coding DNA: TGTGCCAGCAGCCTTGCGTCGGGACAGCGGATAGATGGCTACACCTTC.

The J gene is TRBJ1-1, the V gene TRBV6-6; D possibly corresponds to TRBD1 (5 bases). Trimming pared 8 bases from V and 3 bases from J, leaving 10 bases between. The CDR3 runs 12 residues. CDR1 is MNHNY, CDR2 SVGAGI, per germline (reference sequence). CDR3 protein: CASYGADTEAFF. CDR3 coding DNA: TGTGCCAGCTACGGGGCCGACACTGAAGCTTTCTTT.

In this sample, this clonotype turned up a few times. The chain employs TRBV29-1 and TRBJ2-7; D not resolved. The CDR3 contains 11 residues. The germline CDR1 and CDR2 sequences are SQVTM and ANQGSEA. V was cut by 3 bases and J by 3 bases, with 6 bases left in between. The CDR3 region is CSVDGVYEQYF. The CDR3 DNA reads TGCAGCGTTGATGGGGTCTACGAGCAGTACTTC.

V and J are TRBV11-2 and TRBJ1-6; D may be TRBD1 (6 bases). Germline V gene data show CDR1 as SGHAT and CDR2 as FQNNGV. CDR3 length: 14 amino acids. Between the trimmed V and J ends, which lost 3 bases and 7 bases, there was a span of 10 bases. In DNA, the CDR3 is TGTGCCAGCAGCTTCCCCGGGGGCAATTCACCCCTCCACTTT. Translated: CASSFPGGNSPLHF.

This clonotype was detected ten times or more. The DNA of the CDR3 is TGCAGCGTAACCCTGACAGGGCCAACTGAAGCTTTCTTT. It is translated as CSVTLTGPTEAFF. The gene calls are TRBV29-1 and TRBJ1-1, with 7 bases fitting TRBD1. This CDR3 spans 13 amino acids. CDR1 SQVTM and CDR2 ANQGSEA come from the germline V gene. Unmatched junction bases numbered 9, after V lost 6 bases and J lost 5 bases.